This TCR beta chain emerged from a study of OX40 agonist ivuxolimab in advanced cancers. TCRdb keeps only in-frame clones here, not all; method: immunoSEQ multiplex PCR. The sample records roughly 80,000 clones, 89% being singletons. The CDR3 length is 15 residues. Losses at the gene ends were 2 bases for V and 8 bases for J; bases not matched to a gene: 6. CDR1 and CDR2 (germline): SNHLY, FYNNEI. This clonotype was sampled from an adult with an advanced solid tumor such as melanoma, head and neck, liver or kidney cancer. Sequences were derived from CD4+ or CD8+ T cells sorted from blood, sampled in a trial of the OX40 agonist ivuxolimab. J is TRBJ2-1 and V is TRBV2, with 10 bases aligning to TRBD1. DNA of the CDR3: TGTGCCAGCAGTGAAATGACAGGGGGCATCGATGAGCAGTTCTTC. This translates into CASSEMTGGIDEQFF. Full variable domain (rest looked up from reference TRBV2 and TRBJ2-1): EPEVTQTPSHQVTQMGQEVILRCVPISNHLYFYWYRQILGQKVEFLVSFYNNEISEKSEIFDDQFSVERPDGSNFTLKIRSTKLEDSAMYFCASSEMTGGIDEQFFGPGTRLTVL.